Shown below are 17 T cell receptor beta chains from a single sample sequenced in a study of graft-versus-host responses after intestinal transplantation. Their recognized antigens are unknown. Sequencing was performed with immunoSEQ multiplex PCR; in TCRdb, only in-frame clones are kept and a portion is missing. Counted here are 95,000 to 110,000 clones, 80% to 95% occurring once; the ten biggest clones make up 1.2%. The sample was unstimulated CD8+ T cells sorted from spleen or lymph node cells, taken before intestinal transplant. Receptor source: a human donor who received an intestinal transplant.

The gene calls are TRBV18 and TRBJ2-3; D unclear. Trimming shortened V by 4 bases and J by 1 base, and 12 bases separated the two germline ends. CDR1 KGHSH and CDR2 LQKENI come from the germline V gene. The CDR3 has 15 residues. CDR3 residues: CASSLGLPGTDTQYF. CDR3 nucleotide sequence: TGTGCCAGCTCACTGGGGTTGCCCGGCACAGATACGCAGTATTTT.

The chain has TRBV11-2 and TRBJ2-7, with a weak D call TRBD2 (5 bases). This CDR3 is built from 13 residues. Germline values: CDR1 SGHAT, CDR2 FQNNGV. V was clipped by 5 bases and J by 2 bases, with 10 bases between them. The chain's CDR3 is CASSPRRPYEQYF. Written as DNA, the CDR3 is TGTGCCAGCAGCCCAAGGAGGCCCTACGAGCAGTACTTC. The full variable domain, rest sourced from reference TRBV11-2 and TRBJ2-7, is EAGVAQSPRYKIIEKRQSVAFWCNPISGHATLYWYQQILGQGPKLLIQFQNNGVVDDSQLPKDRFSAERLKGVDSTLKIQPAKLEDSAVYLCASSPRRPYEQYFGPGTRLTVT.

The chain uses TRBV6-6 and TRBJ2-4, with unresolved D. V lost 7 bases to trimming and J lost 0 bases, with 16 bases between them. In germline, CDR1 is MNHNY, CDR2 SVGAGI (reference sequence). The CDR3 is made up of 16 amino acids. The CDR3 loop is CASTQTSKLAKNIQYF. The CDR3 DNA reads TGTGCCAGCACTCAGACATCCAAACTAGCCAAAAACATTCAGTACTTC.

The rearrangement joins TRBV23-1 to TRBJ1-3; no firm D call. TRBV23-1 is identified as an open reading frame with a role that is uncertain. Trimming took 11 bases from V and 0 from J, leaving 17 bases between them. The CDR3 spans 15 residues. CDR3 in amino acids: CAFSWIFHSGNTIYF. CDR3 nucleotides: TGCGCCTTCTCGTGGATCTTCCACTCTGGAAACACCATATATTTT.

V is TRBV4-1 and J is TRBJ1-1; no definite D call. Trimming removed 5 bases at V and 2 bases at J, with 12 bases between. Germline V CDR1 and CDR2: MGHRA, YSYEKL. This CDR3 spans 14 amino acids. CDR3 amino acids: CASSFVPYNTEAFF. In DNA, the CDR3 is TGCGCCAGCAGCTTCGTCCCCTATAACACTGAAGCTTTCTTT.

This clone was seen a single time. The gene calls are TRBV30 and TRBJ2-1, with 10 bases that match TRBD2. The CDR3 contains 14 residues. Germline loops: CDR1 GTSNPN, CDR2 SVGIG (reference sequence). J gave up 6 bases and V 4 bases, and 6 bases lay outside the gene matches. The CDR3 region has the DNA TGTGCCTGGACAACTAGCGGGGTTTCCAATGAGCAGTTCTTC. Residues: CAWTTSGVSNEQFF.

The chain is built from TRBV27 and TRBJ2-7; D unresolved. Trimming cost V 5 bases and J 4 bases, with 9 bases left between them. The germline gives CDR1 MNHEY, CDR2 SMNVEV (reference sequence). The CDR3 sequence is 12 residues long. DNA of the CDR3: TGTGCCAGCAGTGAGGACGGTTACGAGCAGTACTTC. Protein: CASSEDGYEQYF.

V and J are TRBV9 and TRBJ2-3; perhaps TRBD1 as D (5 bases). V lost 4 bases to trimming and J lost 4 bases, with 19 bases between them. The CDR3 totals 16 residues. The V gene's germline CDR1 is SGDLS and CDR2 YYNGEE. The CDR3 nucleotides are TGTGCCAGCAGCCCTACCTGGGGCAAAGGGGCAGATACGCAGTATTTT. As protein: CASSPTWGKGADTQYF.

This chain connects TRBV6-1 to TRBJ2-7; D ambiguous. Looked up from germline, CDR1 is MNHNS and CDR2 is SASEGT. The CDR3 is made up of 12 amino acids. V was trimmed by 6 bases and J by 5 bases, leaving 11 bases between them. The CDR3 nucleotides read TGTGCCAGCAGGGACCCAGCTCACGAGCAGTACTTC. Encoded protein: CASRDPAHEQYF.

The CDR3 DNA reads as TGTGCCAGCATGGACAACATGAACACTGAAGCTTTCTTT. It encodes CASMDNMNTEAFF. This chain joins TRBV6-4 and TRBJ1-1; weak D call: TRBD1 (5 bases). Germline CDR1 reads MRHNA; CDR2 reads SNTAGT. The CDR3 covers 13 residues. V was clipped by 7 bases and J by 0 bases, with 9 bases between them.

Of note for this clone: This CDR3 is also generated by other DNA sequences in the sample. J is TRBJ1-1 and V is TRBV27; D might be TRBD1 (5 bases). The CDR3 has 13 amino acids. Trimming removed 5 bases from V and 2 bases from J, with 9 bases in between. CDR1 and CDR2 from the germline V gene are MNHEY and SMNVEV (reference sequence). CDR3: CASSRGVNTEAFF. For the CDR3, the DNA is TGTGCCAGCAGTCGAGGGGTTAACACTGAAGCTTTCTTT.

The CDR3 is CASSHLPGGGSTEAFF. CDR3 nucleotides: TGCGCCAGCAGCCATCTCCCTGGGGGGGGTAGCACTGAAGCTTTCTTT. The chain uses TRBV4-1 and TRBJ1-1; the D gene is possibly TRBD1 (5 bases). Per the germline V gene, CDR1 is MGHRA and CDR2 is YSYEKL. There are 16 residues in the CDR3. Trimming removed 3 bases from V and 4 bases from J, with 18 bases in between.

The rearrangement uses TRBV5-1 and TRBJ1-2; D may be TRBD1 (6 bases). V was shortened by 0 bases and J by 2 bases, with 17 bases between the two germline ends. Germline V lookup: CDR1 SGHRS, CDR2 YFSETQ. The CDR3 sequence is 17 residues long. DNA of the CDR3: TGCGCCAGCAGCTTGGGGTCCGTGGGGGGCGCAAACTATGGCTACACCTTC. It is translated as CASSLGSVGGANYGYTF.

J is TRBJ1-3 and V is TRBV11-1; the D is unclear. V lost 0 bases to trimming and J lost 7 bases, with 19 bases between them. The CDR3 is 17 amino acids. CDR1 SGHAT and CDR2 FQDESV come from the germline V gene (reference sequence). CDR3 loop: CASSLAVRGSLHNTIYF. CDR3 DNA: TGTGCCAGCAGCTTAGCGGTGAGAGGGAGTCTCCACAACACCATATATTTT.

The chain joins TRBV7-9 to TRBJ2-1; possibly TRBD1 or TRBD2 for D (6 bases each). This CDR3 has 11 residues. CDR1 SEHNR and CDR2 FQNEAQ come from the germline V gene (reference sequence). Trimming took off 2 bases at V and 15 bases at J, with 11 bases between the two ends. The CDR3 loop is CASSLRGDPFF. CDR3 nucleotide sequence: TGTGCCAGCAGCTTAAGGGGGGATCCGTTCTTC.

J is TRBJ2-5 and V is TRBV30; TRBD1 is a possible D gene (6 bases). Trimming pared 4 bases from V and 2 bases from J, leaving 17 bases between. Germline V gene lookup returns CDR1 GTSNPN and CDR2 SVGIG (reference sequence). The CDR3 is 15 amino acids. The CDR3 protein is CAWTLDSDQQETQYF. The CDR3 DNA sequence: TGTGCCTGGACCCTGGACAGCGATCAACAAGAGACCCAGTACTTC.

The V and J genes are TRBV4-1 and TRBJ2-7; 10 bases agree with TRBD2. Germline values: CDR1 MGHRA, CDR2 YSYEKL. The ends lost 2 bases at V and 6 bases at J; junction bases unmatched: 19. The CDR3 covers 19 residues. The CDR3 protein is CASSQRVPSGGLIPSEQYF. Here the CDR3 DNA reads TGCGCCAGCAGCCAACGCGTCCCTAGCGGGGGCCTAATACCCTCCGAGCAGTACTTC.